The next 5 T cell receptor beta chains were all read from a single sample in a study of blood T cell repertoires in COVID-19 (dated by TCRdb to about 2020). The method was the immunoSEQ multiplex PCR assay. Drawn from immuneACCESS, this table holds only the in-frame rearrangements with V and J called that TCRdb kept. Clones are partly lost; checked studies trace under half to an unresolved V gene and leave the rest unexplained. In this sample the table shows about 370,000 clones, 80% to 90% of which occur a single time. In total, the top ten clones hold about 1% of the sample. The sequenced material came from PBMCs or T cells enriched from blood (not recorded which). The receptors originated from a man between 18 and 35 years old who had recovered from COVID-19.

The chain uses TRBV11-2 and TRBJ2-3; D is perhaps TRBD2 (5 bases). The V end lost 1 base, the J end lost 0 bases, and 8 bases lay between the germline ends. In germline, CDR1 is SGHAT, CDR2 FQNNGV. The CDR3 sequence is 15 residues long. The CDR3 DNA reads as TGTGCCAGCAGCTTAGTGGGCGGGAGCACAGATACGCAGTATTTT. It encodes CASSLVGGSTDTQYF.

About this clone itself: Other nucleotide sequences in the sample specify the same CDR3. The rearrangement uses TRBV6-5 and TRBJ1-1; D gene unclear. Germline V CDR1 and CDR2: MNHEY, SVGAGI. This CDR3 spans 13 amino acids. V was cut by 2 bases and J by 2 bases, with 6 bases left in between. The CDR3 loop is CASSYRRNTEAFF. CDR3 nucleotides: TGTGCCAGCAGTTACCGGAGAAACACTGAAGCTTTCTTT.

The rearrangement links TRBV7-9 to TRBJ1-6; D not certain. The ends were cut back, 2 bases at V and 6 bases at J, with 8 bases in the middle. The germline V gene has CDR1 SEHNR and CDR2 FQNEAQ (reference sequence). The CDR3 totals 14 residues. CDR3 DNA sequence: TGTGCCAGCAGCTTAAAACAGTCTAATTCACCCCTCCACTTT. As protein: CASSLKQSNSPLHF.

For the CDR3, the DNA is TGTGCCATCCGAGGACAGACGCACAACGGTCTCCGAACAGATACGCAGTATTTT. This sequence encodes CAIRGQTHNGLRTDTQYF. The chain couples TRBV10-3 to TRBJ2-3; a weak D match, TRBD1 (6 bases). The CDR3 loop spans 18 amino acids. CDR1 and CDR2 from the germline V gene are ENHRY and SYGVKD. The V end was cut by 8 bases, the J end by 3 bases, with 27 bases between.

The V gene is TRBV5-1, the J gene TRBJ1-3, with D unclear. The CDR3 is 16 amino acids. Deletions cut 0 bases from V and 0 bases from J, with 10 bases between. The germline V gene has CDR1 SGHRS and CDR2 YFSETQ. The CDR3 coding sequence is TGCGCCAGCAGCTTGGCCGGGTCCTACTCTGGAAACACCATATATTTT. Encoded protein: CASSLAGSYSGNTIYF. The whole variable domain, filled in from reference TRBV5-1 and TRBJ1-3, reads KAGVTQTPRYLIKTRGQQVTLSCSPISGHRSVSWYQQTPGQGLQFLFEYFSETQRNKGNFPGRFSGRQFSNSRSEMNVSTLELGDSALYLCASSLAGSYSGNTIYFGEGSWLTVV.